The 3 T cell receptor beta chains in this list originate from one sample, sequenced in a study of blood T cells in healthy people across ages. Primers used in a second PCR of roughly 6 to 12 cycles were a sample-barcoded 5' primer and a J-beta primer mix. TCRdb re-analysed the 5' RACE reads in MiXCR, keeping a single row per CDR3 protein. The table lists 1.5 million to 2 million distinct CDR3 sequences, approximately 50% of them singletons, with less than 2.5% in the top ten. The sequencing sample was made of blood. The receptors originated from a woman in her 40s in good health.

The rearrangement uses TRBV7-2 and TRBJ2-7, with TRBD2 identical over 7 bases. Trimming took 1 base from V and 6 from J; bases not matched to a gene: 6. The CDR3 extends over 14 amino acids. Germline loops: CDR1 SGHTA, CDR2 FQGNSA. CDR3 protein: CASSLVRGRGEQYF. CDR3 DNA: TGTGCCAGCAGCTTAGTTCGGGGGAGGGGCGAGCAGTACTTC.

The chain recombines TRBV6-5 with TRBJ2-1; TRBD2 matches at 13 bases. Germline loops: CDR1 MNHEY, CDR2 SVGAGI. V lost 3 bases to trimming and J lost 7 bases; unmatched junction nucleotides: 6. This CDR3 has 16 amino acids. The CDR3 coding sequence is TGTGCCAGCAGTTATCGTAGGACTAGCGGGGGAAATGAGCAGTTCTTC. Its protein is CASSYRRTSGGNEQFF.

V is TRBV12-3 or TRBV12-4 and J is TRBJ2-3, with TRBD1 matching 9 bases. CDR3 length equals 16 residues. J gave up 5 bases and V 6 bases, and 12 bases lay outside the gene matches. The CDR3 spells CASRQTGGRLRDTQYF. CDR3 coding DNA: TGTGCCAGCAGACAAACAGGGGGCAGATTGAGAGATACGCAGTATTTT.